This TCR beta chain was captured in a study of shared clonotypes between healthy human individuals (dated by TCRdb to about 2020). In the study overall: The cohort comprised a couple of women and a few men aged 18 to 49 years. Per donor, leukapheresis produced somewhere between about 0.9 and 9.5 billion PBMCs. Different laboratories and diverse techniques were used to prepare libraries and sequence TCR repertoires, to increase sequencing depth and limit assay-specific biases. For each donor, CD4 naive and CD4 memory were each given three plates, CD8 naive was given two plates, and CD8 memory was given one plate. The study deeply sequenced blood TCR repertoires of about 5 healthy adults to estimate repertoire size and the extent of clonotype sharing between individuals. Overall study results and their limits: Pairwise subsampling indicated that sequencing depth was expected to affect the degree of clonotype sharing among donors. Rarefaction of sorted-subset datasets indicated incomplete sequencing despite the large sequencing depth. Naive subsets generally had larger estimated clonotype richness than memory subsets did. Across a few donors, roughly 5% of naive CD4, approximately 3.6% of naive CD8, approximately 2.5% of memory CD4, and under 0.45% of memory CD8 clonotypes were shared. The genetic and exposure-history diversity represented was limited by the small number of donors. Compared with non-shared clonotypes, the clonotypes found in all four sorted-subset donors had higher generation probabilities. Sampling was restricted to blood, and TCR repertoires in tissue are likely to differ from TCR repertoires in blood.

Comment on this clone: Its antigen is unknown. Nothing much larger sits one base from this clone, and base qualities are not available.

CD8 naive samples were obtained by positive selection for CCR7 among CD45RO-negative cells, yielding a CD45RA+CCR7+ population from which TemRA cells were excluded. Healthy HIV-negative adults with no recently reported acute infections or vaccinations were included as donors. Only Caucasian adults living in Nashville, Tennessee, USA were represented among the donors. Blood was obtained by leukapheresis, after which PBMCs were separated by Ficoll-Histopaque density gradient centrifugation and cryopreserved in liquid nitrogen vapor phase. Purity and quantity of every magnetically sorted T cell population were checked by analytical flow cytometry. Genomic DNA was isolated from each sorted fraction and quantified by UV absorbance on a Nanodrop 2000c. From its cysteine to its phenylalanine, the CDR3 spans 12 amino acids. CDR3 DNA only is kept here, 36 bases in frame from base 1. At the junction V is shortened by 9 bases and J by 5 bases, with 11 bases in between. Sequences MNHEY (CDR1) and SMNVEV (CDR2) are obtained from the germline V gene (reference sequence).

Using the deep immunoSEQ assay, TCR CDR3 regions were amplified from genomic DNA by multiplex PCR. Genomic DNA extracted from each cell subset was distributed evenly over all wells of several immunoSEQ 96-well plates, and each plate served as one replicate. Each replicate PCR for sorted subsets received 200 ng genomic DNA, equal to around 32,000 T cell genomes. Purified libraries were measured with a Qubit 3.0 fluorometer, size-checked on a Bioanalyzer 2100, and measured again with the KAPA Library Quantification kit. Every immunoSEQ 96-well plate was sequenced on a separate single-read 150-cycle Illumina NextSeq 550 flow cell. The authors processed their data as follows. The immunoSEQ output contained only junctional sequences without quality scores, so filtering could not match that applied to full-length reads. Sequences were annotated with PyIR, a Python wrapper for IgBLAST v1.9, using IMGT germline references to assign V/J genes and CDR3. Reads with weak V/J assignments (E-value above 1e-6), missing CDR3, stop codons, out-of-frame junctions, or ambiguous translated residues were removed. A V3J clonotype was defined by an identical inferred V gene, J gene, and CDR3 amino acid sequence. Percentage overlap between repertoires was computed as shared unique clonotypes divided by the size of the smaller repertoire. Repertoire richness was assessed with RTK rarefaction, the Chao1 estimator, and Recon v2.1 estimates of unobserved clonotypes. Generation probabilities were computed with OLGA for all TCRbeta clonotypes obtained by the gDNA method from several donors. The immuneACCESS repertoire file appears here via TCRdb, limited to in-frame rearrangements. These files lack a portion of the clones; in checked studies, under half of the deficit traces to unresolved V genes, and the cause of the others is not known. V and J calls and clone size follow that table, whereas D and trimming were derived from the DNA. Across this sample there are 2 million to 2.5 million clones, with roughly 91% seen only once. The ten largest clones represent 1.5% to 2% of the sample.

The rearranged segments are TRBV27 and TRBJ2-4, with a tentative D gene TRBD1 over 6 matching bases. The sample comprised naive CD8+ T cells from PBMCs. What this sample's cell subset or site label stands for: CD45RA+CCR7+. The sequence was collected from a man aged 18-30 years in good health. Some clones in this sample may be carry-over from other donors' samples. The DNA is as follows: TGTGCCAGTTCGGACAGACAAAACATTCAGTACTTC. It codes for CASSDRQNIQYF.